The source of this T cell receptor beta chain is a study of blood T cell repertoires in COVID-19. The V and J ends lost 0 bases and 10 bases respectively, with 13 bases between them. The germline V gene has CDR1 GTSNPN and CDR2 SVGIG (reference sequence). The CDR3 extends over 13 amino acids. Original analysis: Amplified reference gene primers provided the basis for estimating nucleated cell counts. This table comes from immunoSEQ multiplex PCR, and its TCRdb copy is limited to in-frame clones, with some not included. V and J calls and clone size are those listed in that table; D and trimming were worked out from the DNA. The top ten clones hold 24% of a sample with 75,000 to 100,000 clones, more than 60% of them seen once.

The sequenced sample was peripheral blood. This clonotype was sampled from a man aged 70 or older with acute or convalescent COVID-19. The chain links TRBV30 to TRBJ1-5; D gene ambiguous. The CDR3 region is CAWSVERRGPQHF. CDR3 DNA sequence: TGTGCCTGGAGTGTAGAGAGGCGAGGTCCCCAGCATTTT.